This is a list of T cell receptor beta chains from one sample in a study of blood T cell repertoires in COVID-19. The assay was immunoSEQ multiplex PCR, and TCRdb's table has in-frame clones only and misses some. The table includes about 140,000 clones, 65% to 80% detected once. Sample: peripheral blood. Receptors originate from a woman in her sixties with acute or convalescent COVID-19. Both conserved end residues are part of each CDR3. The order of the fields is clone size, J gene, V gene, D gene, CDR3 protein, CDR3 DNA. D genes are given only for firm matches. The size of a clone is reported for some rows only, either as once, few or many, or as a class for expanded clones.

>NA|TRBJ1-1|TRBV11-2|NA
CASSSPGRVGTEAFF
TGTGCCAGCAGCTCCCCGGGAAGGGTGGGGACTGAAGCTTTCTTT
>few|TRBJ2-7|TRBV5-1|NA
CASSLEGRWEQYF
TGCGCCAGCAGCTTGGAGGGGCGGTGGGAGCAGTACTTC
>NA|TRBJ1-3|TRBV28|NA
CASSLYTRTPRGNTIYF
TGTGCCAGCAGTTTATATACCCGAACACCAAGAGGAAACACCATATATTTT
>NA|TRBJ2-7|TRBV28|NA
CASSSLYEQYF
TGTGCCAGCAGTTCCCTCTACGAGCAGTACTTC
>NA|TRBJ2-1|TRBV6-2/TRBV6-3|TRBD2
CASSNRTSGRIYNEQFF
TGTGCCAGCAGCAACCGGACTAGCGGCCGAATTTACAATGAGCAGTTCTTC
>NA|TRBJ2-7|TRBV14|NA
CASSPWEGVGSYEQYF
TGTGCCAGCAGCCCTTGGGAGGGGGTCGGGTCCTACGAGCAGTACTTC
>NA|TRBJ1-6|TRBV3-1/TRBV3-2|NA
CASSQSGNSLNSPLHF
TGTGCCAGCAGCCAGTCGGGAAACTCCCTGAATTCACCCCTCCACTTT
>NA|TRBJ2-5|TRBV7-2|TRBD2
CASSLVGGVQETQYF
TGTGCCAGCAGCTTAGTTGGGGGGGTACAAGAGACCCAGTACTTC
>NA|TRBJ2-1|TRBV10-2|NA
CASRTGTSTNEQFF
TGCGCCAGCAGGACCGGGACTTCTACAAATGAGCAGTTCTTC
>NA|TRBJ2-7|TRBV6-5|NA
CASSYSGVRYEQYF
TGTGCCAGCAGTTATAGCGGCGTCCGCTACGAGCAGTACTTC